Included here is one TCR beta chain sequence, with context. Authors' processing steps: Using reference gene primer amplification, nucleated cell counts were estimated. The assay was immunoSEQ multiplex PCR, and TCRdb's table has in-frame clones only and misses some. That table gives V, J and clone size, and the DNA gave D and trimming. The repertoire consists of fewer than 250,000 clones, with roughly four fifths occurring once and the leading ten covering roughly an eighth. This sample was taken from a study of blood T cell repertoires in COVID-19. Study-level information: Collection of acute and convalescent COVID-19 samples took place in the United States, Italy and Spain. Sample material is recorded as cDNA or gDNA derived from T cells, B-cell-depleted T cells, or PBMCs.

The source of this sequence is a woman aged 45-65 years with acute or convalescent COVID-19. Sample: peripheral blood.

The CDR3 DNA is TGTGCCTGGAAAACGGCAGGGCGATGGTCCTATAATTCACCCCTCCACTTT. Translated: CAWKTAGRWSYNSPLHF. The chain carries TRBV30 and TRBJ1-6; perhaps TRBD1 as D (5 bases). Germline values: CDR1 GTSNPN, CDR2 SVGIG (reference sequence). V lost 4 bases, J lost 1 base, and 17 bases lay in between. CDR3 size: 17 residues.